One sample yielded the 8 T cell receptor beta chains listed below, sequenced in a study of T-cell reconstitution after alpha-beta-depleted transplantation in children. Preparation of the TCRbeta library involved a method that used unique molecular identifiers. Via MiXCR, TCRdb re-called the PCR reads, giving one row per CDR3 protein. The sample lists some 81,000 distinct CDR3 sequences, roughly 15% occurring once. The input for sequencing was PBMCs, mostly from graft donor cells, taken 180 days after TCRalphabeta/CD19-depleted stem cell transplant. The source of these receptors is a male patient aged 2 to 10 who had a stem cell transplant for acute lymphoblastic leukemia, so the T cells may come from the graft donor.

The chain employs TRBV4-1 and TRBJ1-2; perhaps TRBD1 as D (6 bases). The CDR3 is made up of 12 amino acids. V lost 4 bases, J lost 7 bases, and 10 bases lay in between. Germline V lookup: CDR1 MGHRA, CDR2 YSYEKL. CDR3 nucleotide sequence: TGCGCCAGCAGCCTCAAGACAGGTGGCTACACCTTC. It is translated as CASSLKTGGYTF.

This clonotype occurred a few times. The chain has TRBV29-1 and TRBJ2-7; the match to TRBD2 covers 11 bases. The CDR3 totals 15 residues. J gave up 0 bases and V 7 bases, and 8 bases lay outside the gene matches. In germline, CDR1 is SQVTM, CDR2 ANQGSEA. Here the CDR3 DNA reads TGCAGCGCTAGCGGGAGGAAGTCAAGCTCCTACGAGCAGTACTTC. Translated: CSASGRKSSSYEQYF.

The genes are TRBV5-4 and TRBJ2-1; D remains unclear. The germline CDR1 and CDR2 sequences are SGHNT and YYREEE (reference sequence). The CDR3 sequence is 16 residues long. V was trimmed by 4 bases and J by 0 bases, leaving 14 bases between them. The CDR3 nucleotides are TGTGCCAGCAGCGTCAGTGGCCGCAGCTCCTACAATGAGCAGTTCTTC. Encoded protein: CASSVSGRSSYNEQFF. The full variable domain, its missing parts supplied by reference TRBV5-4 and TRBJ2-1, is ETGVTQSPTHLIKTRGQQVTLRCSSQSGHNTVSWYQQALGQGPQFIFQYYREEENGRGNFPPRFSGLQFPNYSSELNVNALELDDSALYLCASSVSGRSSYNEQFFGPGTRLTVL.

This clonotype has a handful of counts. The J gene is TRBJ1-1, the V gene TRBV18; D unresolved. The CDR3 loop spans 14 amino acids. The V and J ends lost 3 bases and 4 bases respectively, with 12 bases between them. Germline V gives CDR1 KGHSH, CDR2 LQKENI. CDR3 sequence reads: CASSPSWRATEAFF. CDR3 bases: TGTGCCAGCTCACCCTCGTGGAGGGCCACTGAAGCTTTCTTT.

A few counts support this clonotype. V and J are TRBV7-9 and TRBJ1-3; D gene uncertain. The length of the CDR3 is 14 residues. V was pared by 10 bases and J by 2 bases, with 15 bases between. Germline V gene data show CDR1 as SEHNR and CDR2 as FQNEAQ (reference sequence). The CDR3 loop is CATPPETPGNTIYF. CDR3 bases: TGTGCCACCCCCCCTGAGACTCCTGGAAACACCATATATTTT.

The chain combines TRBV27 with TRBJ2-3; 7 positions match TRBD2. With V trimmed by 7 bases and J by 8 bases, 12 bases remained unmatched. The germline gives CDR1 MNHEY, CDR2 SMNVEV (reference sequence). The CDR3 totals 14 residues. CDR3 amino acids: CASTGGITHGTQYF. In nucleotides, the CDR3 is TGTGCCAGCACGGGGGGTATCACCCACGGTACGCAGTATTTT.

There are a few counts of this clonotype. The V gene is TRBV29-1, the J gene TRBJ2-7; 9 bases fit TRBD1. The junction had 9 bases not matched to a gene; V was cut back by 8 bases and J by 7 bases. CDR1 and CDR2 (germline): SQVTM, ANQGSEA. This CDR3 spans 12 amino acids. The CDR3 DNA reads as TGCAGCTTCCGGGACAGGGTCGAGGAGCAGTACTTC. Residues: CSFRDRVEEQYF.

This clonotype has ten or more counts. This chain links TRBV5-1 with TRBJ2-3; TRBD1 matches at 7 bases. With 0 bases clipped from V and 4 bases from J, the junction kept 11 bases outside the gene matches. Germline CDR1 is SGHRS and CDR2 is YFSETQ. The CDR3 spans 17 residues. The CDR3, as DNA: TGCGCCAGCAGCTTGGTTAAGGGGACAGTGCGGGCAGATACGCAGTATTTT. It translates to CASSLVKGTVRADTQYF.